Listed here is a single T cell receptor (beta chain). Its antigen is as yet unknown. Here immunoSEQ multiplex PCR was the method, and the copy in TCRdb shows in-frame clones only, minus some. The table has thousands of clones, approximately 70% seen once. The sample originates from a study of immune cell composition in non-small cell lung cancer. With 2 bases removed from V and 1 base from J, the gap between germline ends came to 5 bases. The V gene's germline CDR1 is MNHNY and CDR2 SVGAGI (reference sequence). This CDR3 contains 13 residues. Overall study findings and caveats: Tumour TCR-beta clonality was not significantly tied to smoking pack-years. Tumour-associated clones >0.5% occurred in 33% of adenocarcinomas, under 85% of squamous.

These records were also assigned to another study, of CD4 T cells in lung cancer. From that study: Before giving blood, patients had received treatments including platinum chemotherapy, some also nivolumab or pembrolizumab.

The sequence was collected from a human donor with non-small cell lung cancer. The sequencing input was lung tumor tissue. The rearrangement links TRBV6-6 to TRBJ1-2; possibly TRBD1 for D (5 bases). The CDR3 loop is CASSYDSNYGYTF. Written as DNA, the CDR3 is TGTGCCAGCAGTTACGACAGTAACTATGGCTACACCTTC.